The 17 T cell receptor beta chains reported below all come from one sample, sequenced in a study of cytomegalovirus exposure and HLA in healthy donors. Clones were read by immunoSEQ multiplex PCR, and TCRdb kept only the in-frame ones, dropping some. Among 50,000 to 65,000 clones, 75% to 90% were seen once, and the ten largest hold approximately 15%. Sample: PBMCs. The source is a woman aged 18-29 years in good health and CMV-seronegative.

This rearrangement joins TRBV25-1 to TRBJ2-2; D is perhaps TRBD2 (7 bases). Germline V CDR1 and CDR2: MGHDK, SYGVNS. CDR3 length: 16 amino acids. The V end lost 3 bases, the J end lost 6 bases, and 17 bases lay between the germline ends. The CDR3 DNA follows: TGTGCCAGCAGTGACGAGCTTGCGGGGGCGGCCGGGGAGCTGTTTTTT. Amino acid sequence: CASSDELAGAAGELFF.

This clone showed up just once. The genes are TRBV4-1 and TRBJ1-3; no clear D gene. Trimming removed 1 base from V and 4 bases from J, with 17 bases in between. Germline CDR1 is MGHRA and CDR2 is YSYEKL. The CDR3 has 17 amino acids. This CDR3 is CASSQGTPTGRGNTIYF. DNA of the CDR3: TGCGCCAGCAGCCAAGGAACCCCGACGGGGAGAGGAAACACCATATATTTT.

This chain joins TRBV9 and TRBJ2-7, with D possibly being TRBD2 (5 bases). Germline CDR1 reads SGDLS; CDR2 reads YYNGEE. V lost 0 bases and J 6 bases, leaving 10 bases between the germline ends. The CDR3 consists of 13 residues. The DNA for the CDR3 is TGTGCCAGCAGCGTAGCGGGAAAAACCGAGCAGTACTTC. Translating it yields CASSVAGKTEQYF.

The CDR3 reads CASSSPGGLEAFF. The DNA of the CDR3 is TGTGCCAGCAGTTCGCCGGGGGGACTTGAAGCTTTCTTT. The chain carries TRBV27 and TRBJ1-1, with TRBD1 as a possible D gene (5 bases). Germline V lookup: CDR1 MNHEY, CDR2 SMNVEV (reference sequence). This CDR3 is built from 13 residues. V lost 4 bases, J lost 7 bases, and 13 bases lay in between.

CDR3: CASSQDRESGANVLTF. DNA of the CDR3: TGCGCCAGCAGCCAAGATCGAGAGTCTGGGGCCAACGTCCTGACTTTC. This rearrangement joins TRBV4-1 to TRBJ2-6; D is undetermined. CDR1 MGHRA and CDR2 YSYEKL come from the germline V gene. The length of the CDR3 is 16 residues. V was pared by 0 bases and J by 1 base, with 7 bases between.

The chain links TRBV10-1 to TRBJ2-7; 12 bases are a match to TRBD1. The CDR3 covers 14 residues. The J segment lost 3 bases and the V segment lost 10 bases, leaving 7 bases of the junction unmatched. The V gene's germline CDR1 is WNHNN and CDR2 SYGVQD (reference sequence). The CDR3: CATAGTGGIYEQYF. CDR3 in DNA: TGCGCCACTGCCGGGACAGGGGGCATCTACGAGCAGTACTTC.

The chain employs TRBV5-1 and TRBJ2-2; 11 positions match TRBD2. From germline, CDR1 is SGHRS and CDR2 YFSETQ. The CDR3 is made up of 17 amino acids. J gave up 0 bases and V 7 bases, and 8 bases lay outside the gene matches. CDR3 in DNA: TGCGCCAGCTATAAGACTAGCGGGATTACGAACACCGGGGAGCTGTTTTTT. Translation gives CASYKTSGITNTGELFF.

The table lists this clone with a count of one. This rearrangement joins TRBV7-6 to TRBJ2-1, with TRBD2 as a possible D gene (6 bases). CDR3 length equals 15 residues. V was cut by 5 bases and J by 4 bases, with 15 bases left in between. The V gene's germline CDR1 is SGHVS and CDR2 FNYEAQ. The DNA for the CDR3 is TGTGCCAGCAGCGCGGGAACGGGGACGTACAATGAGCAGTTCTTC. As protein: CASSAGTGTYNEQFF.

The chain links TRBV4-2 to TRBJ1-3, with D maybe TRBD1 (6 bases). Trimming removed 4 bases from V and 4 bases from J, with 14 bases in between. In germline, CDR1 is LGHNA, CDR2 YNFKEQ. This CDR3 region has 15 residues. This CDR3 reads CASSPQIGTGNTIYF. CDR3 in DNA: TGTGCCAGCAGCCCCCAGATCGGGACAGGAAACACCATATATTTT.

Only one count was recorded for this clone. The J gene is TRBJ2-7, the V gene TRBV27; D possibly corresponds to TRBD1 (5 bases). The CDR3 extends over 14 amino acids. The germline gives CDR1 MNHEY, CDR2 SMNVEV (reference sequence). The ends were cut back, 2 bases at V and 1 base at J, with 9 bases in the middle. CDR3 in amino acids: CASSLKGPSYEQYF. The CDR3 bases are TGTGCCAGCAGTTTAAAGGGGCCGTCCTACGAGCAGTACTTC.

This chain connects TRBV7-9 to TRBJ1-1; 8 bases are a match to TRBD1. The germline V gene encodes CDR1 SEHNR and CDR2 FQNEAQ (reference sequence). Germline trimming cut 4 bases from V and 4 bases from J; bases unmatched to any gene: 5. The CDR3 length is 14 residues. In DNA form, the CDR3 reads TGTGCCAGCAGCTCCCGACAGGGGTTCACTGAAGCTTTCTTT. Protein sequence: CASSSRQGFTEAFF.

In DNA, the CDR3 is TGTGCCAGCAGTTCCTATTTGGCGGGGTCCCAAGAGACCCAGTACTTC. This encodes CASSSYLAGSQETQYF. The J gene is TRBJ2-5, the V gene TRBV28, with D perhaps TRBD2 (6 bases). The CDR3 loop spans 16 amino acids. Germline V CDR1 and CDR2: MDHEN, SYDVKM. V was pared by 4 bases and J by 1 base, with 16 bases between.

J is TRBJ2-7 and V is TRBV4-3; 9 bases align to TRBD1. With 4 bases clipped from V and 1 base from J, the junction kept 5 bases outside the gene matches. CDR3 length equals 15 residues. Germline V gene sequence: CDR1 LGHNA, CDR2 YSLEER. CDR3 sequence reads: CASSPGQGNSYEQYF. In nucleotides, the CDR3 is TGCGCCAGCAGCCCAGGACAGGGGAATTCCTACGAGCAGTACTTC.

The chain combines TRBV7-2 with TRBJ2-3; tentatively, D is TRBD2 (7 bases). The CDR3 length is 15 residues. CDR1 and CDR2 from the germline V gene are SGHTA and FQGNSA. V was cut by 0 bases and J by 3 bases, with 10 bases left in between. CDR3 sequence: CASSLAAGATDTQYF. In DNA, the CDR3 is TGTGCCAGCAGCTTAGCGGCGGGGGCGACAGATACGCAGTATTTT.

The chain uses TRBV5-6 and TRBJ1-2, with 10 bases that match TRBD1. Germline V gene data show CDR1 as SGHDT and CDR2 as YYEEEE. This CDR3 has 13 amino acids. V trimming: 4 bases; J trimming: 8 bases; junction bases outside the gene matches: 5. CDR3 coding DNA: TGTGCCAGCAGCCCTGGGACAGGGGACGGCTACACCTTC. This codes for CASSPGTGDGYTF. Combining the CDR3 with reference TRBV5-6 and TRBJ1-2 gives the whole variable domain DAGVTQSPTHLIKTRGQQVTLRCSPKSGHDTVSWYQQALGQGPQFIFQYYEEEERQRGNFPDRFSGHQFPNYSSELNVNALLLGDSALYLCASSPGTGDGYTFGSGTRLTVV.

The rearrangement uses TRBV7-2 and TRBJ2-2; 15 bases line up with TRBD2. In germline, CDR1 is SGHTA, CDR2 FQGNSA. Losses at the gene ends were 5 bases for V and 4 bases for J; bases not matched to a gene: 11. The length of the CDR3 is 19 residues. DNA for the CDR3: TGTGCCAGCAGCCGAAGCCTTGGGACTAGCGGGAGGAGCACCGGGGAGCTGTTTTTT. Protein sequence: CASSRSLGTSGRSTGELFF.

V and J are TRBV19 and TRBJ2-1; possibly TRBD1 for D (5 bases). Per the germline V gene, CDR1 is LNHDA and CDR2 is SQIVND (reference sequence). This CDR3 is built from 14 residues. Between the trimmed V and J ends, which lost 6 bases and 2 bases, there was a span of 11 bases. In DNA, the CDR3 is TGTGCCAGTAGCAGGACACGGACCTACAATGAGCAGTTCTTC. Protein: CASSRTRTYNEQFF.